This T cell receptor (beta chain) was captured by sequencing in a study of cytomegalovirus exposure and HLA in healthy donors. The PCR was carried out with 60 Vbeta primers and 13 Jbeta primers. Generated by immunoSEQ multiplex PCR, the TCRdb table keeps only in-frame clones and is missing some. The data show over 100,000 clones, with about 76% seen just once and around 2.1% held by the top ten. Germline lookup yields CDR1 LNHDA and CDR2 SQIVND (reference sequence). This CDR3 spans 13 amino acids. Trimming left V 5 bases short and J 7 bases short, with 11 bases between. Healthy individuals who donated bone marrow served as the donors. At collection, donors were nominally healthy, but unrecorded immune exposures were probable.

Sample: PBMCs. The receptor was isolated from a woman aged 25 to 39 in good health and CMV-seronegative. The chain uses TRBV19 and TRBJ1-4; D is undetermined. The CDR3 nucleotides read TGTGCCAGTAGTCCCGGGATCCCTGAAAAACTGTTTTTT. Translated: CASSPGIPEKLFF.